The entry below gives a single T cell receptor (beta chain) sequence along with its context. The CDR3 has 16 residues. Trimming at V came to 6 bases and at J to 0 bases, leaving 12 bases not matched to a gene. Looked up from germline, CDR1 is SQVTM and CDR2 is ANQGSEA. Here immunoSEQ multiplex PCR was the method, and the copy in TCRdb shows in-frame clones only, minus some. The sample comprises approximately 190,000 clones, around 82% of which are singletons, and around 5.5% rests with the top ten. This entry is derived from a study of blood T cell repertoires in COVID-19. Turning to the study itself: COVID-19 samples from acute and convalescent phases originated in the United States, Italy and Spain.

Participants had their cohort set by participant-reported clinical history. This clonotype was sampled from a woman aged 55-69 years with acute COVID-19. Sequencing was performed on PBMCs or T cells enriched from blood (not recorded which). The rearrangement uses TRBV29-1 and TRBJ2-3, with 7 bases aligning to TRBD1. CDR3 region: CSVTPGTVASTDTQYF. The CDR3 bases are TGCAGCGTCACTCCCGGGACAGTGGCAAGCACAGATACGCAGTATTTT.